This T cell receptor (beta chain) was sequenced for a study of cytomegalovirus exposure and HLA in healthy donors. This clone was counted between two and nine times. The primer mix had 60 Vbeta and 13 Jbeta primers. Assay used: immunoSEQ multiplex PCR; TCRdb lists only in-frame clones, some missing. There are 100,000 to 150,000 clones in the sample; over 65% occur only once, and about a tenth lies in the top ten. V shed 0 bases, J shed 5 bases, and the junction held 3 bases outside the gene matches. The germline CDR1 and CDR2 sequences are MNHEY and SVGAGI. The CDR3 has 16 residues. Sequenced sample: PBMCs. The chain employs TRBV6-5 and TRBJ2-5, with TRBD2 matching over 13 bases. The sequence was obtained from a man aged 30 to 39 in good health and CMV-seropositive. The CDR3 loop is CASSYSTSGRLETQYF. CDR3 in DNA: TGTGCCAGCAGTTACTCGACTAGCGGGAGGCTCGAGACCCAGTACTTC.